These 21 T cell receptor beta chains came from one sample sequenced in a study of breast tumors, draining lymph nodes, adjacent tissues. Each CDR3 protein is one row after TCRdb ran MiXCR on the multiplex PCR reads. The sample contains roughly 130,000 distinct CDR3 sequences, about 31% of which appear only once. The lymph nodes were axillary draining lymph nodes from breast cancer patients. Sequencing was performed on axillary lymph node tissue. The receptors shown here come from a female donor with breast cancer. Some clones in this sample may be carry-over from other donors' samples.

Many counts were recorded for this clonotype. The rearrangement uses TRBV6-6 and TRBJ1-4; TRBD1 matches 7 bases. Per the germline V gene, CDR1 is MNHNY and CDR2 is SVGAGI (reference sequence). The J segment lost 2 bases and the V segment lost 4 bases, leaving 4 bases of the junction unmatched. This CDR3 is 15 amino acids long. The CDR3 loop reads CASSSDRVTNEKLFF. In DNA form, the CDR3 reads TGTGCCAGCAGTTCTGACAGGGTCACTAATGAAAAACTGTTTTTT.

This clonotype has ten or more counts. This rearrangement joins TRBV6-6 to TRBJ2-7, with D unclear. V lost 2 bases to trimming and J lost 1 base, with 9 bases between them. Germline V CDR1 and CDR2: MNHNY, SVGAGI (reference sequence). The CDR3 has 14 amino acids. CDR3 region: CASSYLVGSYEQYF. The CDR3 DNA reads TGTGCCAGCAGTTACCTTGTAGGGTCCTACGAGCAGTACTTC.

The chain joins TRBV29-1 to TRBJ1-1; 8 bases map to TRBD1. V gave up 7 bases and J gave up 14 bases; unmatched junction bases: 18. Germline CDR1 and CDR2: SQVTM and ANQGSEA. This CDR3 is built from 13 residues. The CDR3 protein is CSDSRGTGLQVFF. The CDR3 DNA is TGCAGCGACTCCCGAGGGACAGGACTTCAGGTATTCTTT. Filled out from reference TRBV29-1 and TRBJ1-1, the complete variable domain reads SAVISQKPSRDICQRGTSLTIQCQVDSQVTMMFWYRQQPGQSLTLIATANQGSEATYESGFVIDKFPISRPNLTFSTLTVSNMSPEDSSIYLCSDSRGTGLQVFFGQGTRLTVV.

The table lists this clonotype with many counts. The J gene is TRBJ2-5, the V gene TRBV4-3; 11 bases are a match to TRBD1. Germline values: CDR1 LGHNA, CDR2 YSLEER. The CDR3 extends over 14 amino acids. With V trimmed by 5 bases and J by 5 bases, 4 bases remained unmatched. This chain's CDR3 is CASSGGQGEETQYF. The CDR3 nucleotides read TGCGCCAGCAGCGGGGGACAGGGGGAGGAGACCCAGTACTTC.

Notes on this clonotype: The conserved closing phenylalanine or tryptophan is absent in this CDR3, likely reflecting a read error. The DNA is omitted, as the CDR3 cannot be located on it reliably, and the CDR3 follows TCRdb's listing. The chain carries TRBV7-6 and TRBJ1-3. The germline V gene encodes CDR1 SGHVS and CDR2 FNYEAQ. The CDR3 is 9 residues long, counting both termini. CDR3 sequence: CASSLLPSG.

This clonotype was observed many times. Germline and junction disagree at one end, which may indicate a read error. The rearrangement joins TRBV9 to TRBJ1-2; TRBD1 might be the D (5 bases). The CDR3 contains 15 residues. The V gene's germline CDR1 is SGDLS and CDR2 YYNGEE. CDR3 bases: TGTGCCAGCACCGCTGAGGGTCAGGGCAACTATGGCTCCACCTTC. Amino acids: CASTAEGQGNYGSTF. The entire variable domain, with the rest obtained from reference TRBV9 and TRBJ1-2, is as follows: DSGVTQTPKHLITATGQRVTLRCSPRSGDLSVYWYQQSLDQGLQFLIQYYNGEERAKGNILERFSAQQFPDLHSELNLSSLELGDSALYFCASTAEGQGNYGSTFGSGTRLTVV.

This clonotype was seen at least ten times. The chain couples TRBV6-2 or TRBV6-3 to TRBJ2-1; 10 bases map to TRBD1. The junction had 7 bases not matched to a gene; V was cut back by 1 base and J by 7 bases. In germline, CDR1 is MNHEY, CDR2 SVGEGT. The CDR3 is 16 amino acids. The CDR3 here is CASSYWGTGVLNEQFF. The CDR3 bases are TGTGCCAGCAGTTACTGGGGGACAGGGGTTTTGAATGAGCAGTTCTTC.

Remarks on this clonotype: A much larger clonotype is one base distant, so this may be a read error. V usage is TRBV7-3 and J usage is TRBJ2-1, with 9 nucleotides matching TRBD2. The germline gives CDR1 SGHTA, CDR2 FQGTGA. There are 15 residues in the CDR3. The CDR3 DNA reads TGTGCCAGCAGCTTAGAGTTAGCGGGGGACAATGAGCAGCTCTTC. This translates into CASSLELAGDNEQLF.

Regarding this clonotype: A single base separates this from a much larger clone, so it may be a read error. This chain uses TRBV11-3 with TRBJ2-1; unclear D gene. CDR1 and CDR2 (germline): SGHNT, YENEEA. V lost 0 bases and J lost 9, with 9 bases in between. The CDR3 has 13 amino acids. The CDR3 DNA reads as TGTGCCAGCAGCTTAGAGGGGTCGGCTGAGCAGTTCTTC. Amino acid sequence: CASSLEGSAEQFF.

In this sample, this clonotype turned up many times. This rearrangement joins TRBV6-2 or TRBV6-3 to TRBJ1-6, with 7 positions matching TRBD1. Germline V CDR1 and CDR2: MNHEY, SVGEGT. This CDR3 is 15 amino acids long. Trimming removed 5 bases from V and 2 bases from J; junction bases left unmatched: 3. CDR3 sequence: CASSEQGTYNSPLHF. CDR3 coding DNA: TGTGCCAGCAGTGAACAGGGGACCTATAATTCACCCCTCCACTTT.

This clonotype has ten or more counts. J is TRBJ2-7 and V is TRBV7-9; weak D call: TRBD2 (5 bases). This CDR3 region has 13 residues. Trimming cost V 0 bases and J 7 bases, with 10 bases left between them. Germline lookup yields CDR1 SEHNR and CDR2 FQNEAQ (reference sequence). The CDR3 region is CASSLAWRVEQYV. The CDR3 DNA is TGTGCCAGCAGCTTAGCGTGGCGGGTGGAGCAGTACGTC.

This clonotype was seen more than once but under ten times. CDR3 nucleotides: TGCGCCAGCAGTGAGTCCCTCGAGGGACCTCAGACTTTC. Translation gives CASSESLEGPQTF. The J gene is TRBJ2-6, the V gene TRBV10-1; TRBD1 or TRBD2 may be the D gene (5 bases each). Trimming removed 0 bases from V and 18 bases from J, with 15 bases in between. CDR3 size: 13 residues. The germline CDR1 and CDR2 sequences are WNHNN and SYGVQD (reference sequence).

The sample holds many counts of this clonotype. A much larger clone lies one base from this, so it may be a read error. The chain recombines TRBV7-2 with TRBJ2-5; 10 bases match TRBD2. Germline CDR1 reads SGHTA; CDR2 reads FQGNSA. The CDR3 is made up of 15 amino acids. Here the CDR3 DNA reads TGTGCCAGCAGCTTAAAGCGGGGGGGTGTGGAGACCCAGCACTTC. It yields the protein CASSLKRGGVETQHF. Full variable domain (outside the CDR3, taken from reference TRBV7-2 and TRBJ2-5): GAGVSQSPSNKVTEKGKDVELRCDPISGHTALYWYRQSLGQGLEFLIYFQGNSAPDKSGLPSDRFSAERTGGSVSTLTIQRTQQEDSAVYLCASSLKRGGVETQHFGPGTRLLVL.

This clonotype showed up many times. J is TRBJ1-2 and V is TRBV9; TRBD1 matches at 9 bases. The ends lost 2 bases at V and 4 bases at J; junction bases unmatched: 9. The germline gives CDR1 SGDLS, CDR2 YYNGEE. The CDR3 totals 16 residues. Written as DNA, the CDR3 is TGTGCCAGCAGCGTGAGCTGGACAGGGGATACCTATGGCTACACCTTC. Translation gives CASSVSWTGDTYGYTF.

This clonotype was observed at least ten times. The rearrangement links TRBV7-9 to TRBJ2-1; no reliable D call. The V end was cut by 5 bases, the J end by 7 bases, with 12 bases between. The CDR3 is 13 residues long. Germline values: CDR1 SEHNR, CDR2 FQNEAQ (reference sequence). The DNA for the CDR3 is TGTGCCAGCAGCCAACGGATCGGTAATGAGCAGTTCTTC. Amino acids: CASSQRIGNEQFF.

This clonotype has at least ten counts. The J gene is TRBJ2-3, the V gene TRBV20-1, with D perhaps TRBD1 or TRBD2 (6 bases each). CDR3 size: 12 residues. V was shortened by 4 bases and J by 6 bases, with 11 bases between the two germline ends. Germline CDR1 is DFQATT and CDR2 is SNEGSKA (reference sequence). The CDR3 coding sequence is TGCAGTGCTACAAGGGGGGCGGATACGCAGTATTTT. Translated, it gives CSATRGADTQYF.

A remark on this clonotype: At one end, the junction sequence differs from germline, possibly due to a read error. The CDR3: CAISPLGGSEAFF. The CDR3 region has the DNA TGTGCCATCAGCCCGTTAGGGGGGTCTGAAGCTTTCTTT. V usage is TRBV14 and J usage is TRBJ1-1; the D gene is possibly TRBD1 (6 bases). CDR1 is SGHDN and CDR2 is FVKESK in the germline V gene. CDR3 length: 13 amino acids.

This clonotype was detected many times. J is TRBJ1-2 and V is TRBV18; no definite D call. Germline assignment: CDR1 KGHSH and CDR2 LQKENI. The CDR3 contains 13 residues. Trimming took off 0 bases at V and 6 bases at J, with 8 bases between the two ends. The CDR3 reads CASSPPTGDGYTF. As DNA, the CDR3 is TGTGCCAGCTCACCACCAACTGGAGATGGCTACACCTTC. Supplemented by reference TRBV18 and TRBJ1-2, the full variable domain reads NAGVMQNPRHLVRRRGQEARLRCSPMKGHSHVYWYRQLPEEGLKFMVYLQKENIIDESGMPKERFSAEFPKEGPSILRIQQVVRGDSAAYFCASSPPTGDGYTFGSGTRLTVV.

This clonotype was recorded many times. Since a much larger clone is just one base distant, this may be a read error. This chain joins TRBV20-1 and TRBJ1-2; weak D call: TRBD1 (5 bases). CDR1 is DFQATT and CDR2 is SNEGSKA in the germline V gene (reference sequence). This CDR3 is built from 12 residues. The CDR3 region has the DNA TGCAGTGCTAGACGACAGACCTATGGCTCCACCTTC. This encodes CSARRQTYGSTF.

This clonotype was seen only once. The gene calls are TRBV20-1 and TRBJ2-3, with D unresolved. Germline V gives CDR1 DFQATT, CDR2 SNEGSKA (reference sequence). CDR3 length equals 12 residues. The V gene lost 3 bases and the J gene lost 2 bases, with 6 bases spanning the gap. For the CDR3, the DNA is TGCAGTGCTAGTAGACCCACAGATACGCAGTATTTT. Its translation is CSASRPTDTQYF.

This clonotype was seen ten or more times. The chain recombines TRBV7-6 with TRBJ1-1; D may be TRBD1 (6 bases). Germline V gene sequence: CDR1 SGHVS, CDR2 FNYEAQ. This CDR3 contains 15 residues. V was clipped by 4 bases and J by 3 bases, with 15 bases between them. The CDR3 spells CASSYSGGGYTEAFF. The CDR3 coding sequence is TGTGCCAGCAGCTATAGCGGAGGGGGATACACTGAAGCTTTCTTT.